This passage covers 12 T cell receptor beta chains from one sample sequenced in a study of shared clonotypes between healthy human individuals. Produced via immunoSEQ multiplex PCR; TCRdb's table is partial and in-frame only. The data contain millions of clones, roughly nine tenths of them singletons. The sequencing sample was made of naive CD4+ T cells sorted from blood. Subset defined: CD45RA+ positively selected. The origin of the receptors is a young man in good health.

This sequence joins TRBV7-3 and TRBJ2-1; 9 bases align to TRBD2. V was pared by 1 base and J by 3 bases, with 4 bases of the junction left unmatched. This CDR3 is built from 16 residues. Germline lookup yields CDR1 SGHTA and CDR2 FQGTGA. This CDR3 is CASSLSGSGGYNEQFF. CDR3 DNA sequence: TGTGCCAGCAGCTTAAGCGGTAGCGGGGGCTACAATGAGCAGTTCTTC.

This clone is a singleton in its sample. The chain couples TRBV6-5 to TRBJ2-3; possible D gene TRBD1, 6 bases. The V end was cut by 0 bases, the J end by 7 bases, with 14 bases between. Germline assignment: CDR1 MNHEY and CDR2 SVGAGI. This CDR3 has 15 amino acids. The CDR3 region has the DNA TGTGCCAGCAGTTACTCGAGGGGGTCTGAATATACGCAGTATTTT. It codes for CASSYSRGSEYTQYF.

The J gene is TRBJ2-1, the V gene TRBV7-3; 9 bases match TRBD1. There are 17 residues in the CDR3. Germline-derived CDR1 and CDR2 are SGHTA and FQGTGA. V was pared by 0 bases and J by 4 bases, with 7 bases of the junction left unmatched. As DNA, the CDR3 is TGTGCCAGCAGCTTAACGTTTAACAGGGGGCAGTACAATGAGCAGTTCTTC. Protein sequence: CASSLTFNRGQYNEQFF. The variable domain in full, completed from reference TRBV7-3 and TRBJ2-1, reads GAGVSQTPSNKVTEKGKYVELRCDPISGHTALYWYRQSLGQGPEFLIYFQGTGAADDSGLPNDRFFAVRPEGSVSTLKIQRTERGDSAVYLCASSLTFNRGQYNEQFFGPGTRLTVL.

The chain couples TRBV18 to TRBJ2-5; D is uncertain. Between the trimmed V and J ends, which lost 2 bases and 4 bases, there was a span of 8 bases. This CDR3 comprises 13 residues. Germline V lookup: CDR1 KGHSH, CDR2 LQKENI. The CDR3 region has the DNA TGTGCCAGCTCACCAAGCATAACAGAGACCCAGTACTTC. Translation: CASSPSITETQYF.

The V call is TRBV28, the J call TRBJ1-3, with D maybe TRBD1 (6 bases). The germline CDR1 and CDR2 sequences are MDHEN and SYDVKM. The V and J ends lost 6 bases and 2 bases respectively, with 11 bases between them. The CDR3 extends over 14 amino acids. CDR3 amino acids: CASRDTGPGNTIYF. In nucleotides, the CDR3 is TGTGCCAGCAGGGACACAGGGCCTGGAAACACCATATATTTT.

In the case of this clone: This same CDR3 is encoded by further DNA sequences in the sample. This chain joins TRBV2 and TRBJ2-7; D perhaps matches TRBD1 (5 bases). Looked up from germline, CDR1 is SNHLY and CDR2 is FYNNEI. There are 13 residues in the CDR3. Trimming stripped 6 bases from V and 0 bases from J, with 9 bases between. The CDR3 DNA follows: TGTGCCAGCAGCAGGGATTTCTCCTACGAGCAGTACTTC. Translation: CASSRDFSYEQYF.

The chain links TRBV7-3 to TRBJ1-6, with D uncertain. Looked up from germline, CDR1 is SGHTA and CDR2 is FQGTGA. The CDR3 has 15 residues. V lost 2 bases and J lost 9, with 14 bases in between. The CDR3 nucleotides read TGTGCCAGCAGCTTAGGAGGCAGTCTGGGTTCACCCCTCCACTTT. Its protein product is CASSLGGSLGSPLHF.

The chain carries TRBV10-3 and TRBJ2-6, with TRBD2 as a possible D gene (6 bases). Germline lookup yields CDR1 ENHRY and CDR2 SYGVKD. The CDR3 covers 18 residues. V was cut by 6 bases and J by 0 bases, with 18 bases left in between. The DNA for the CDR3 is TGTGCCATCAGGTCCGGAGGGACCCCAAACTCTGGGGCCAACGTCCTGACTTTC. The encoded protein is CAIRSGGTPNSGANVLTF.

The V gene is TRBV29-1, the J gene TRBJ2-2, with D maybe TRBD1 (6 bases). Germline V gene sequence: CDR1 SQVTM, CDR2 ANQGSEA. Trimming left V 4 bases short and J 7 bases short, with 19 bases between. This CDR3 spans 15 amino acids. This chain's CDR3 is CSVVHQGFNVGELFF. The CDR3, as DNA: TGCAGCGTTGTTCATCAGGGGTTCAACGTCGGGGAGCTGTTTTTT.

As to this clone: Other DNA sequences in this sample translate to the same CDR3. This rearrangement joins TRBV2 to TRBJ1-2, with D possibly being TRBD1 (5 bases). V gave up 6 bases and J gave up 5 bases, with 13 bases separating them. Germline loops: CDR1 SNHLY, CDR2 FYNNEI. This CDR3 region has 13 residues. This CDR3 is CASRMGQGYGYTF. CDR3 nucleotides: TGTGCCAGCAGGATGGGGCAGGGTTATGGCTACACCTTC.

This chain connects TRBV18 to TRBJ1-3; 8 bases line up with TRBD1. Germline V lookup: CDR1 KGHSH, CDR2 LQKENI. There are 17 residues in the CDR3. With V trimmed by 0 bases and J by 1 base, 5 bases remained unmatched. The CDR3 sequence is CASSPPRQGKSGNTIYF. The CDR3 DNA reads as TGTGCCAGCTCACCACCACGACAGGGGAAATCTGGAAACACCATATATTTT.

The genes are TRBV18 and TRBJ1-4; D call uncertain. In germline, CDR1 is KGHSH, CDR2 LQKENI. V was trimmed by 6 bases and J by 4 bases, leaving 9 bases between them. CDR3 length equals 13 residues. This CDR3 is CASSPRGNEKLFF. CDR3 DNA: TGTGCCAGCTCCCCCCGCGGTAATGAAAAACTGTTTTTT.